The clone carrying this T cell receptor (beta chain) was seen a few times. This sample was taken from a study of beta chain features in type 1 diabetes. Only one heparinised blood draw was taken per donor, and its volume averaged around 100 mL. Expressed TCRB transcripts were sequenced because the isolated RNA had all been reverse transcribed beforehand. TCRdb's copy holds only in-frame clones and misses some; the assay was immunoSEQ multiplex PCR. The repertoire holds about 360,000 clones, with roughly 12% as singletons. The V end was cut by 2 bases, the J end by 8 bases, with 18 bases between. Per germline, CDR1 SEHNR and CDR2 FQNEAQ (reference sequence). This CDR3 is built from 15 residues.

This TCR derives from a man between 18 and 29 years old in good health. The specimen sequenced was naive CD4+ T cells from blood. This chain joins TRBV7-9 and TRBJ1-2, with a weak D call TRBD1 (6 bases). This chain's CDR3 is CASSLSLPGVKGYTF. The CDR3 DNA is TGTGCCAGCAGCTTAAGTCTTCCAGGGGTGAAGGGCTACACCTTC.